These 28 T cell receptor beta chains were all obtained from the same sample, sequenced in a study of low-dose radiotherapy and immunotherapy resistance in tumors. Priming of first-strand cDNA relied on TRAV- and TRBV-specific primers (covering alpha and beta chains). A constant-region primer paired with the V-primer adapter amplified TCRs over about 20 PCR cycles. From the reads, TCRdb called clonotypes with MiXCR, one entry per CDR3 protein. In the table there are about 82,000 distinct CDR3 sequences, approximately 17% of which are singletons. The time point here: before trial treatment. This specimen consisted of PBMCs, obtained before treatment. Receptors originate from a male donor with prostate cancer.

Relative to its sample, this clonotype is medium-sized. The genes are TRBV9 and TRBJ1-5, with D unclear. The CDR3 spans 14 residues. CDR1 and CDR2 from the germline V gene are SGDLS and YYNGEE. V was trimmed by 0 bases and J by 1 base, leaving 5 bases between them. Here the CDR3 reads CASSVDGSNQPQHF. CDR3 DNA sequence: TGTGCCAGCAGCGTAGATGGGAGCAATCAGCCCCAGCATTTT.

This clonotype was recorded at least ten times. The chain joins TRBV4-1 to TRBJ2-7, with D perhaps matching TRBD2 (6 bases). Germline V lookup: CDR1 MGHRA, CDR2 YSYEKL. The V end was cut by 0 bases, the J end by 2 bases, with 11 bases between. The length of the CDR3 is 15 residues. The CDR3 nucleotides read TGCGCCAGCAGCCAAGATAGGTCGGGGGCCTACGAGCAGTACTTC. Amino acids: CASSQDRSGAYEQYF.

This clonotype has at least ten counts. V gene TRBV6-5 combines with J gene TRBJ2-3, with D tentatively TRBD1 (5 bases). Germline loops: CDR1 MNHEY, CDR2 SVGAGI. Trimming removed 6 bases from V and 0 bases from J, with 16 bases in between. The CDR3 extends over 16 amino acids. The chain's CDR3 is CASRKRGVSSTDTQYF. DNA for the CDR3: TGTGCCAGCAGAAAAAGGGGTGTTTCGAGCACAGATACGCAGTATTTT.

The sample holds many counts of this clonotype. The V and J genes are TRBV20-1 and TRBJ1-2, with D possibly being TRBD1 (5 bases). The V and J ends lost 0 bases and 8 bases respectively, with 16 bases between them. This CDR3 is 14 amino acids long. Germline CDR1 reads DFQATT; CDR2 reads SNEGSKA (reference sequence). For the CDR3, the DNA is TGCAGTGCTAGAGAGGCTTTGCCAGGGCAGGGCTACACCTTC. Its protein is CSAREALPGQGYTF.

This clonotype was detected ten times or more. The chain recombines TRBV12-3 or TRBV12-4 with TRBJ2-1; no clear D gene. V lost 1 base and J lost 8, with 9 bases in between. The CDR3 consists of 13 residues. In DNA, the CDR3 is TGTGCCAGCAGTTTAGAAGCCCGCTATGAGCAGTTCTTC. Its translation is CASSLEARYEQFF.

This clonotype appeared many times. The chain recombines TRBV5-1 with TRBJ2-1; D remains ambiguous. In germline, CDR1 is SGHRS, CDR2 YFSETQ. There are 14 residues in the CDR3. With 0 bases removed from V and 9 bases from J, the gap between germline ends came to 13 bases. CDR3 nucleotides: TGCGCCAGCAGCTTGGCCTGGGCTGACGGTGAGCAGTTCTTC. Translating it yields CASSLAWADGEQFF.

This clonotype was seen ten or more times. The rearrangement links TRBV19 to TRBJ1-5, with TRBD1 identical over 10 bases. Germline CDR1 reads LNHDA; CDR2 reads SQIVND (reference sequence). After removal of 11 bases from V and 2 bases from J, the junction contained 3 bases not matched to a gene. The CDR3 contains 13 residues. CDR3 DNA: TGTGCCGCGGGGACAGGGGGCAATCAGCCCCAGCATTTT. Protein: CAAGTGGNQPQHF.

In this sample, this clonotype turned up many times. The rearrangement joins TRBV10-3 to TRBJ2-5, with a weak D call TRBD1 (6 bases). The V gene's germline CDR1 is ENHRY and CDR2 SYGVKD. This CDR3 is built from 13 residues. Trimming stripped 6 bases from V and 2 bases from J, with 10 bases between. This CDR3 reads CAISGGQQETQYF. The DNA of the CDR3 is TGTGCCATCAGCGGCGGACAGCAAGAGACCCAGTACTTC.

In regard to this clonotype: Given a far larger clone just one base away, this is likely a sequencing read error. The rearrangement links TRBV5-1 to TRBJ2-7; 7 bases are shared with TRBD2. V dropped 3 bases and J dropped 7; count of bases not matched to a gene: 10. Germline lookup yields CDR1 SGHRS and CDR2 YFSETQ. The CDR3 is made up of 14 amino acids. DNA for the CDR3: TGCGCCAGCAGCTCCCGACTAGCTTACAATGAGCAGTACTTC. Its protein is CASSSRLAYNEQYF.

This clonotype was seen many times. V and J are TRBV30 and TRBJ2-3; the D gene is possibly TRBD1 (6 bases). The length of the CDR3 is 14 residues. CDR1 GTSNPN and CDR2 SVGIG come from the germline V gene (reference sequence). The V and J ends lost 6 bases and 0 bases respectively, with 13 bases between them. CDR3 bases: TGTGCCTGCAAGCCGGGACAAAGCACAGATACGCAGTATTTT. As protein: CACKPGQSTDTQYF.

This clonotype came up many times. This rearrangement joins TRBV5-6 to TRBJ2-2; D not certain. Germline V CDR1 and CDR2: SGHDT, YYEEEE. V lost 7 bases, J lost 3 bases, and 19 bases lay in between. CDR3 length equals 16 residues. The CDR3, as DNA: TGTGCCAGCCTTGGTAGGGCCGAATCACACACCGGGGAGCTGTTTTTT. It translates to CASLGRAESHTGELFF. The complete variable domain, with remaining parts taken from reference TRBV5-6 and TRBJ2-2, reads DAGVTQSPTHLIKTRGQQVTLRCSPKSGHDTVSWYQQALGQGPQFIFQYYEEEERQRGNFPDRFSGHQFPNYSSELNVNALLLGDSALYLCASLGRAESHTGELFFGEGSRLTVL.

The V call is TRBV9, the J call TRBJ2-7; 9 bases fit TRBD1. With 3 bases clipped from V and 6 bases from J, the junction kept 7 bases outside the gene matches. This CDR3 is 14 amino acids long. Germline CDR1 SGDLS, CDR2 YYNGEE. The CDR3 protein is CASSEPGQGGEQYF. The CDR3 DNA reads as TGTGCCAGCAGCGAGCCGGGACAGGGAGGCGAGCAGTACTTC.

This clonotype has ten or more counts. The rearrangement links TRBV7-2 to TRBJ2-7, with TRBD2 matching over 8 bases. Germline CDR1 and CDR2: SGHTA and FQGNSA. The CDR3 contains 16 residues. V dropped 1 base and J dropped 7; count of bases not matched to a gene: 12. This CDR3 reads CASSLERPREGREQYF. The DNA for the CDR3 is TGTGCCAGCAGCTTAGAAAGGCCCCGGGAGGGCCGTGAGCAGTACTTC.

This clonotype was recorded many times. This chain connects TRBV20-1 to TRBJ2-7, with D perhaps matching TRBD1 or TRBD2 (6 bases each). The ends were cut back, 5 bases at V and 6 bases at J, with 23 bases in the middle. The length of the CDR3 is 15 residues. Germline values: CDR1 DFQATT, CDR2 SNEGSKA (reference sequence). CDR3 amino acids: CSASTRQVKGGEQYF. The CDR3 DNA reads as TGCAGTGCTTCTACAAGACAGGTCAAGGGGGGCGAGCAGTACTTC.

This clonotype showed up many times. CDR3 sequence (DNA): TGTGCCAGCAGCTCCAAGGGGGCTGGGAATGAGCAGTTCTTC. The encoded protein is CASSSKGAGNEQFF. The chain employs TRBV13 and TRBJ2-1; 7 bases fit TRBD1. This CDR3 contains 14 residues. Germline-derived CDR1 and CDR2 are PRHDT and FYEKMQ (reference sequence). Trimming removed 4 bases from V and 7 bases from J; junction bases left unmatched: 7.

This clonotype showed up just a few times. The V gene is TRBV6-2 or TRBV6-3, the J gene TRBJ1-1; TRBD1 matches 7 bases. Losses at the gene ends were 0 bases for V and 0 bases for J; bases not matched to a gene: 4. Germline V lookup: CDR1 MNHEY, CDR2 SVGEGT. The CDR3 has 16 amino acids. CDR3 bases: TGTGCCAGCAGTTACTCCCCGGGACAGCTGAACACTGAAGCTTTCTTT. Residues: CASSYSPGQLNTEAFF.

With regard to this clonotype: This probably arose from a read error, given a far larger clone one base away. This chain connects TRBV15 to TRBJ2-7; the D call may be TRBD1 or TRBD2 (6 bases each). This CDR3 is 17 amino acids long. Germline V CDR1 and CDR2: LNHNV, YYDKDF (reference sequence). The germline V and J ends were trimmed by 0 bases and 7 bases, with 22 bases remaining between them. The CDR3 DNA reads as TGTGCCACCAGCAGAGAGGTGGCGGGGCGGAGGGACAATGAGCAGTACTTC. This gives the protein CATSREVAGRRDNEQYF.

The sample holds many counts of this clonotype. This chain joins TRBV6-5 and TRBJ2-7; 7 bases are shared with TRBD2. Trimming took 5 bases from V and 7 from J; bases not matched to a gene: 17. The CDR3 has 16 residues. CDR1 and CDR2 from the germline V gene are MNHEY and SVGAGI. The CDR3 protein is CASSNGGYRDPGEQYF. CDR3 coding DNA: TGTGCCAGCAGTAACGGGGGGTATCGGGACCCCGGGGAGCAGTACTTC.

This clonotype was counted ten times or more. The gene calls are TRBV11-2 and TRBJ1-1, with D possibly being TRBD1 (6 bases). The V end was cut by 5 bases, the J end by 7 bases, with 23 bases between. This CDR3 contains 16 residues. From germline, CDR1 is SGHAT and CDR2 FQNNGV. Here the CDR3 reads CASSGSSGARFDEAFF. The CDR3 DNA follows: TGTGCCAGCAGCGGTTCCTCGGGGGCTCGTTTTGATGAAGCTTTCTTT.

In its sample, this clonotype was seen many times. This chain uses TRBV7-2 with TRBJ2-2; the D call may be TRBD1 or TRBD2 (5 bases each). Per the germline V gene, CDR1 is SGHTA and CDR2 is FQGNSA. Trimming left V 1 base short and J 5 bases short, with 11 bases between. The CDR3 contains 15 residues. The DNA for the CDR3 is TGTGCCAGCAGCTTAGGGGGACGGGCTACCGGGGAGCTGTTTTTT. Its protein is CASSLGGRATGELFF.

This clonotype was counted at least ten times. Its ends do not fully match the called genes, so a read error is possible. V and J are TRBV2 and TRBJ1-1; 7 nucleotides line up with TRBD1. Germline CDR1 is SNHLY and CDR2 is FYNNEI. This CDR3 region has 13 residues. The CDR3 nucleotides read TGTGCCAGCAGCCGGACAGGCCCCGGAGATAAGAGATTT. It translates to CASSRTGPGDKRF.

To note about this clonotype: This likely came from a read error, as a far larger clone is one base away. CDR3 loop: CASSEISQGVEQFF. The CDR3 DNA reads TGTGCCAGCAGTGAAATCTCACAGGGCGTGGAGCAGTTCTTC. This sequence joins TRBV6-1 and TRBJ2-1; maybe TRBD1 (6 bases). Germline lookup yields CDR1 MNHNS and CDR2 SASEGT. The CDR3 has 14 residues. V was clipped by 2 bases and J by 10 bases, with 15 bases between them.

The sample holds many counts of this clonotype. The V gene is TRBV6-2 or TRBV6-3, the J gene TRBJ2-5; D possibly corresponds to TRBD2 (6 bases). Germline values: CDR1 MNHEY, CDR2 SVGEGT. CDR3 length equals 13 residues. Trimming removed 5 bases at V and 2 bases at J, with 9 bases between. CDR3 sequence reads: CASSISGQETQYF. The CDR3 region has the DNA TGTGCCAGCAGTATTAGCGGACAAGAGACCCAGTACTTC.

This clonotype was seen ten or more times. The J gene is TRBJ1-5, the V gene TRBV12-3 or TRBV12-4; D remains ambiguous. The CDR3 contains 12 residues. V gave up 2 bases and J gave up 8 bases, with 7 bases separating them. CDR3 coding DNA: TGTGCCAGCAGTTTACGGTCGGAGCCCCAGCATTTT. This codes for CASSLRSEPQHF.

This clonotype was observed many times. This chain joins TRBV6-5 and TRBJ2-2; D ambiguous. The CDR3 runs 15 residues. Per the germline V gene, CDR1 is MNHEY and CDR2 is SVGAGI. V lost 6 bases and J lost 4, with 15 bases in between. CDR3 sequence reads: CASRAAGLGTGELFF. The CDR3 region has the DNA TGTGCCAGCAGGGCCGCCGGGTTGGGCACCGGGGAGCTGTTTTTT.

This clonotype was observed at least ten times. The DNA of the CDR3 is TGCAGTGCGCGGAGGGGTAACTATGGCTACACCTTC. It codes for CSARRGNYGYTF. The V and J genes are TRBV20-1 and TRBJ1-2; D possibly corresponds to TRBD1 (5 bases). V was clipped by 6 bases and J by 1 base, with 9 bases between them. Germline CDR1 is DFQATT and CDR2 is SNEGSKA (reference sequence). This CDR3 has 12 residues.

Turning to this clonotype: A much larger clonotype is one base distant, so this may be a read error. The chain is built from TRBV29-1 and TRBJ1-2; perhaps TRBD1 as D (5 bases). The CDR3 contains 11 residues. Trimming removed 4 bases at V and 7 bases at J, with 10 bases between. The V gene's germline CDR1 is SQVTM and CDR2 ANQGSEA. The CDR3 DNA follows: TGCAGCGTTGTAGGGGAGGGTGGCTACACCTTC. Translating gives CSVVGEGGYTF.

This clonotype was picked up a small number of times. CDR3 residues: CASSVLGVPDTQYF. The DNA for the CDR3 is TGTGCCAGCAGCGTCCTGGGGGTCCCAGATACGCAGTATTTT. The V and J genes are TRBV5-5 and TRBJ2-3; D assignment may be TRBD1 or TRBD2 (5 bases each). The CDR3 loop spans 14 amino acids. Germline-derived CDR1 and CDR2 are SGHKS and YYEKEE (reference sequence). Trimming took off 4 bases at V and 4 bases at J, with 13 bases between the two ends.